Listed here is a single TCR beta chain. Its antigen is undetermined. These data belong to a study of T cell responses to AZD1222 COVID-19 vaccine. Study overall: Analyses pooled second doses at about 4 or about 12 weeks. Broader study findings: CD4 TCRs linked to vaccination spanned spike, dominating at 160-218 and 743-854.

Sequencing was performed with immunoSEQ multiplex PCR; in TCRdb, only in-frame clones are kept and a portion is missing. The sample lists 95,000 to 100,000 clones, just over 85% occurring once. This CDR3 is built from 13 residues. The V end lost 3 bases, the J end lost 5 bases, and 14 bases lay between the germline ends. Germline V gene sequence: CDR1 DFQATT, CDR2 SNEGSKA (reference sequence). Sequenced here: peripheral blood, sampled on day 0 of AZD1222 vaccination. The chain joins TRBV20-1 to TRBJ2-7; D ambiguous. This receptor was identified in an adult in good health. DNA for the CDR3: TGCAGTGCTAGTGTAGGTGGAAAGGACGAGCAGTACTTC. Translation gives CSASVGGKDEQYF.